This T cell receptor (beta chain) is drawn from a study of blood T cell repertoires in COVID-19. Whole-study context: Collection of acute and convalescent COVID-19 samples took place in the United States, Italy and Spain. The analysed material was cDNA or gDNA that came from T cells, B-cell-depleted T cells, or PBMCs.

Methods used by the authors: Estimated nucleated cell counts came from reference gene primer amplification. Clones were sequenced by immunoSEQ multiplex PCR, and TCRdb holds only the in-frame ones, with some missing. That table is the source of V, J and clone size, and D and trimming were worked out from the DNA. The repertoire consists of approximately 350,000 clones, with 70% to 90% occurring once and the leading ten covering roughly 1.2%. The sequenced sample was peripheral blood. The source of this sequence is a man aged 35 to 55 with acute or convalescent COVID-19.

DNA for the CDR3: TGTGCCAGCAGTTACGGAGGGGTTGGCTATGGCTACACCTTC. Translation gives CASSYGGVGYGYTF. The chain couples TRBV6-5 to TRBJ1-2, with D possibly TRBD1 on 5 matching bases. The germline gives CDR1 MNHEY, CDR2 SVGAGI. With 2 bases removed from V and 4 bases from J, the gap between germline ends came to 11 bases. The CDR3 runs 14 residues.